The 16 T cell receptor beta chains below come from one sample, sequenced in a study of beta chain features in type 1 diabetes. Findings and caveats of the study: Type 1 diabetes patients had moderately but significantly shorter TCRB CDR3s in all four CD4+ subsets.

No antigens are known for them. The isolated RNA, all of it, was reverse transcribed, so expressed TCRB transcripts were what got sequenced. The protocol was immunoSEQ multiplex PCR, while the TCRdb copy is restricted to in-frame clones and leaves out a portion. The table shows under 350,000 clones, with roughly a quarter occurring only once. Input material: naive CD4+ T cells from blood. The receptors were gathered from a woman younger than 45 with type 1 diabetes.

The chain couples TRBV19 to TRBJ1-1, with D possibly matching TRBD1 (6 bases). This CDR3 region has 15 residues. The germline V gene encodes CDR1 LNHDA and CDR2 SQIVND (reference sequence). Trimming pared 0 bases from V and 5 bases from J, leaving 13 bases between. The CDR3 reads CASSIEQGRGTEAFF. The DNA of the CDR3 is TGTGCCAGTAGTATAGAGCAGGGGAGGGGGACTGAAGCTTTCTTT.

Written as DNA, the CDR3 is TGTGCCATCAGTGCGGGCAGGGACAGTCGAGATACGCAGTATTTT. Translated: CAISAGRDSRDTQYF. This chain links TRBV10-3 with TRBJ2-3; TRBD1 aligns across 7 bases. V was pared by 4 bases and J by 5 bases, with 9 bases of the junction left unmatched. Germline V CDR1 and CDR2: ENHRY, SYGVKD. CDR3 size: 15 residues.

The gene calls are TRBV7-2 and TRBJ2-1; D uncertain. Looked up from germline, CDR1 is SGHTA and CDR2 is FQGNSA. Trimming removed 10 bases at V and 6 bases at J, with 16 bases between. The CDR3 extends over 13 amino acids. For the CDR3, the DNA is TGTGCCACTGGTAGCAACAATCTCAATGAGCAGTTCTTC. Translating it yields CATGSNNLNEQFF.

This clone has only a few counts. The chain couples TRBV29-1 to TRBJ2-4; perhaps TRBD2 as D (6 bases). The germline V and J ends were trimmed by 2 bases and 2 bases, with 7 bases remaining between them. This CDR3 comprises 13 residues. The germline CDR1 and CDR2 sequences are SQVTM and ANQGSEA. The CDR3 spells CSVERGTKNIQYF. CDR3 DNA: TGCAGCGTTGAACGGGGGACCAAAAACATTCAGTACTTC.

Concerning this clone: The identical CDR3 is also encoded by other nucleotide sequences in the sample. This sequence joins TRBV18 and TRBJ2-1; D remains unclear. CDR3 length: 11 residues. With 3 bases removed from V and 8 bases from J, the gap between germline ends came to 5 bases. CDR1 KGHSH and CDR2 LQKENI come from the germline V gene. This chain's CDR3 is CASSPSDEQFF. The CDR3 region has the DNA TGTGCCAGCTCACCGTCGGATGAGCAGTTCTTC.

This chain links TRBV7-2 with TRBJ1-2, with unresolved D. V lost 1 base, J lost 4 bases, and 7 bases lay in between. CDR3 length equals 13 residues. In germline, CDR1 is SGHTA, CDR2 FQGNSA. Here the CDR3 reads CASSLGEAYGYTF. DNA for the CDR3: TGTGCCAGCAGCTTAGGGGAGGCCTATGGCTACACCTTC.

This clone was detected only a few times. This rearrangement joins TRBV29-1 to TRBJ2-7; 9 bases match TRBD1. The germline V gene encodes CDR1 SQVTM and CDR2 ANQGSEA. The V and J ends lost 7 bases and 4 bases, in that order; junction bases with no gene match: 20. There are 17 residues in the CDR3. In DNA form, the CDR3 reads TGCAGCGCCCTTACCGGGACAGGGATGGGTCTTGCGTACGAGCAGTACTTC. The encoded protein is CSALTGTGMGLAYEQYF.

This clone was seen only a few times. The CDR3 DNA sequence: TGTGCCAGCAGTTGGGGCAACACTGAAGCTTTCTTT. Protein: CASSWGNTEAFF. This chain links TRBV28 with TRBJ1-1; D possibly corresponds to TRBD1 (5 bases). CDR3 length equals 12 residues. Germline V lookup: CDR1 MDHEN, CDR2 SYDVKM. Trimming stripped 4 bases from V and 2 bases from J, with 5 bases between.

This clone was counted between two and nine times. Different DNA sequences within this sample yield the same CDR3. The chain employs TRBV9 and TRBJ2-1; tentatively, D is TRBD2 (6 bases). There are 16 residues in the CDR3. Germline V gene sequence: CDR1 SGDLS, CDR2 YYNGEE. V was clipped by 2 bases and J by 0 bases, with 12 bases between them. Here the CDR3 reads CASSVGGSGSYNEQFF. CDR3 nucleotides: TGTGCCAGCAGCGTCGGAGGGTCAGGCTCCTACAATGAGCAGTTCTTC.

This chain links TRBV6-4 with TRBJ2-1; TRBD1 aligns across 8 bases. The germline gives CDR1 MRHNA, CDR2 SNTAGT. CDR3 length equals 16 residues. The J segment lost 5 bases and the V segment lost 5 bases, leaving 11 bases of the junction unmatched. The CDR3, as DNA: TGTGCCAGCAGTCCCCAGGGGGCTAGCGTTAACAATGAGCAGTTCTTC. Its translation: CASSPQGASVNNEQFF.

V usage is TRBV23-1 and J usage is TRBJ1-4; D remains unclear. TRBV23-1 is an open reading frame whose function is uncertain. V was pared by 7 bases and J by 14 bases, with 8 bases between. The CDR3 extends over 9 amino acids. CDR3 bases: TGCGCCAGCACGGGCGGGCTGTTTTTT. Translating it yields CASTGGLFF.

The CDR3 loop reads CAWSVMPEYGYTF. CDR3 nucleotides: TGTGCCTGGAGTGTAATGCCGGAGTATGGCTACACCTTC. The rearrangement links TRBV30 to TRBJ1-2; D is ambiguous. The CDR3 totals 13 residues. V dropped 0 bases and J dropped 5 bases, with 10 bases sitting between them. Germline CDR1 reads GTSNPN; CDR2 reads SVGIG (reference sequence).

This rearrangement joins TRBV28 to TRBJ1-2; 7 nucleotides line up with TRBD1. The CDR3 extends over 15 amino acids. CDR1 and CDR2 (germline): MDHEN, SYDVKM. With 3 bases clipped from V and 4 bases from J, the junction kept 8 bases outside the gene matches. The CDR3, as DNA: TGTGCCAGCAGTTTCTGGACAGGCCACACCTATGGCTACACCTTC. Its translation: CASSFWTGHTYGYTF.

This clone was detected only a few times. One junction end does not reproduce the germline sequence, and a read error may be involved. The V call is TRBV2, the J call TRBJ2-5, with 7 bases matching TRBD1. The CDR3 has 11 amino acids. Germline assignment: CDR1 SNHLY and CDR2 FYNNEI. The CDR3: CASRIQGPSDF. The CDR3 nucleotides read TGTGCCAGCAGGATACAGGGGCCCTCGGACTTC.

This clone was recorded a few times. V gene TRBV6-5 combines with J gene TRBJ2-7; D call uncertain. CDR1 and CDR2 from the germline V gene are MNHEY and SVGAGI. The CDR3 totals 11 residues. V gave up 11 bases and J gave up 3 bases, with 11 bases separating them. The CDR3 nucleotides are TGTGCCGTCAAGAACAGCTACGAGCAGTACTTC. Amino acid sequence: CAVKNSYEQYF.

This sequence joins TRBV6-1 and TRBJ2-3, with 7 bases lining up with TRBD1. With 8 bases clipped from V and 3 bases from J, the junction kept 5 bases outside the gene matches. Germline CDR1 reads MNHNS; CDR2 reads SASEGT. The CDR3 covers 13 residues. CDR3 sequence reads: CASREQGTDTQYF. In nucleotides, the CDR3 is TGTGCCAGCCGAGAACAGGGGACAGATACGCAGTATTTT.